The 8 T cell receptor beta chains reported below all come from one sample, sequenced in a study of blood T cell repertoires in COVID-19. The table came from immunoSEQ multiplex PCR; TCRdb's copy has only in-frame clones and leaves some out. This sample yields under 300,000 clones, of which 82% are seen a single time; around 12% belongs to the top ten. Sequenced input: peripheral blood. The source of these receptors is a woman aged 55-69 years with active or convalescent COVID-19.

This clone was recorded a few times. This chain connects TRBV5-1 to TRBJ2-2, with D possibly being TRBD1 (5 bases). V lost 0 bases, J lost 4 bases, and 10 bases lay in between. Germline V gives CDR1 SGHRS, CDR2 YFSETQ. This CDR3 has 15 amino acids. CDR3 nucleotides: TGCGCCAGCAGCTTGGGTAGTGGGGCCACCGGGGAGCTGTTTTTT. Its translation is CASSLGSGATGELFF.

CDR3 in amino acids: CASSVQGFRHGSEAFF. In DNA form, the CDR3 reads TGTGCCAGCAGTGTTCAGGGTTTCAGACACGGATCTGAAGCTTTCTTT. This rearrangement joins TRBV6-1 to TRBJ1-1; a weak D match, TRBD1 (5 bases). V was cut by 4 bases and J by 6 bases, with 21 bases left in between. The CDR3 totals 16 residues. Germline assignment: CDR1 MNHNS and CDR2 SASEGT.

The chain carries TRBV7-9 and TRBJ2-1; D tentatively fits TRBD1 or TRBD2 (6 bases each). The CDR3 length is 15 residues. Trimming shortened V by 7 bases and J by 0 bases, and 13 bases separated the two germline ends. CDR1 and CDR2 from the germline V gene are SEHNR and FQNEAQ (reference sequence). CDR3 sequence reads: CASTGGVGSYNEQFF. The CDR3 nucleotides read TGTGCCAGCACCGGGGGCGTCGGCTCCTACAATGAGCAGTTCTTC.

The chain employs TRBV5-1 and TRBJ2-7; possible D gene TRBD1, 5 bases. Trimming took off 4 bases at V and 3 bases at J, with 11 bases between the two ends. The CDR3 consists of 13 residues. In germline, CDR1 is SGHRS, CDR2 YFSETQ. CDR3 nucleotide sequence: TGCGCCAGCAGCGTATTTGACAGCTACGAGCAGTACTTC. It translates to CASSVFDSYEQYF.

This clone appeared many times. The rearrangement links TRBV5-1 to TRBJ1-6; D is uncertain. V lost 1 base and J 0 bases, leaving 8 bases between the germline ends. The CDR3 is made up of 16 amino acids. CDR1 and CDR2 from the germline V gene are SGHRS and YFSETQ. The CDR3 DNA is TGCGCCAGCAGCTTGACGGGGATCTCCTATAATTCACCCCTCCACTTT. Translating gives CASSLTGISYNSPLHF.

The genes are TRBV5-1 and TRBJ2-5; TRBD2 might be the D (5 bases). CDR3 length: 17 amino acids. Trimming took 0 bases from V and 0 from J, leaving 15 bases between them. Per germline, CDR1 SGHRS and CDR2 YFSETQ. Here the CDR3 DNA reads TGCGCCAGCAGCTTGGGGACCCATGGACTGTACCAAGAGACCCAGTACTTC. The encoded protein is CASSLGTHGLYQETQYF.

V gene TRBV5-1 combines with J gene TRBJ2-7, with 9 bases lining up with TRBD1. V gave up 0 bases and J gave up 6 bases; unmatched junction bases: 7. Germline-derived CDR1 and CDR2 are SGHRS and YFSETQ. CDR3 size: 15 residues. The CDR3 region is CASSLEGTGLREQYF. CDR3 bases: TGCGCCAGCAGCTTGGAAGGGACAGGGTTACGCGAGCAGTACTTC.

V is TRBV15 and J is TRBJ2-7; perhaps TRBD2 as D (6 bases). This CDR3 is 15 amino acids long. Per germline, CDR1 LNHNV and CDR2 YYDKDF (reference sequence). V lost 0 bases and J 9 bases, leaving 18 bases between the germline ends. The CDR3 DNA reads TGTGCCACCAGCAGAGAACGGCGGGGAAGGTTGCGGCAGTACTTC. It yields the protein CATSRERRGRLRQYF.